This T cell receptor (beta chain) comes out of a study of T-cell memory formation after mild COVID-19. This CDR3 contains 16 residues. Germline V gene data show CDR1 as MNHEY and CDR2 as SVGEGT. The V gene lost 5 bases and the J gene lost 8 bases, with 22 bases spanning the gap. The sample holds a few counts of this clonotype. From the 5' RACE reads, TCRdb called clonotypes with MiXCR, one entry per CDR3 protein. The sample contains 300,000 to 350,000 distinct CDR3 sequences, around an eighth of which appear only once. Sequencing was done on a sample of PBMCs or a T cell subset sorted from them (not recorded which). The TCR sequence derives from a man aged 18 to 29 who had mild COVID-19 (a few samples of this study predate the infection). Cell type and time point are not known. The chain combines TRBV6-2 or TRBV6-3 with TRBJ2-1; D may match TRBD1 or TRBD2 (5 bases each). CDR3 residues: CASSTREGLPTYEQFF. CDR3 nucleotides: TGTGCCAGCAGTACCCGAGAGGGGTTACCGACGTATGAGCAGTTCTTC.